These 17 T cell receptor beta chains were all obtained from the same sample, sequenced in a study of shared clonotypes between healthy human individuals (dated by TCRdb to about 2020). CD8 naive samples were CD45RO-negative cells positively selected for CCR7, giving a CD45RA+CCR7+ population that excluded TemRA cells. The library was produced with the immunoSEQ multiplex PCR assay. As stored in TCRdb, this immuneACCESS dataset retains in-frame rearrangements with V and J assigned. A fraction of the clones does not appear; measured against another copy, unresolved V genes explain less than half of the discrepancy, and the remainder lacks a known reason. Recorded for this sample are some 1,900,000 clones; about 95% of them occurred a single time. The ten largest account for less than 1.5% of the sample. The material sequenced was naive CD8+ T cells sorted from blood. Per the publication, the cell subset or site label means: CD45RA+CCR7+. All receptors come from a man aged 18 to 35 in good health.

This sequence joins TRBV6-1 and TRBJ1-5; D is uncertain. The germline gives CDR1 MNHNS, CDR2 SASEGT. The CDR3 spans 15 residues. V lost 5 bases, J lost 0 bases, and 11 bases lay in between. The CDR3 sequence: CASSPSTYSNQPQHF. CDR3 DNA: TGTGCCAGCAGTCCTTCCACGTATAGCAATCAGCCCCAGCATTTT.

This chain links TRBV6-1 with TRBJ1-4; TRBD1 agrees at 9 bases. CDR1 is MNHNS, CDR2 SASEGT, per germline. This CDR3 contains 15 residues. The ends lost 5 bases at V and 6 bases at J; junction bases unmatched: 7. For the CDR3, the DNA is TGTGCCAGCAGTTTCTACGACAGGGGGGATGAAAAACTGTTTTTT. Translation: CASSFYDRGDEKLFF.

A remark on this clone: One end of the junction fails to match germline, which may point to a read error. The J gene is TRBJ2-7, the V gene TRBV7-7, with TRBD2 matching 10 bases. The CDR3 contains 15 residues. Germline values: CDR1 SSHAT, CDR2 FNYEAQ (reference sequence). This chain's CDR3 is CASSFLAGGSYEQYF. As DNA, the CDR3 is TGTGCTAGCAGCTTCTTAGCGGGAGGTTCCTACGAGCAGTACTTC.

The chain recombines TRBV28 with TRBJ2-5; no clear D. Germline V lookup: CDR1 MDHEN, CDR2 SYDVKM. The CDR3 extends over 14 amino acids. The V end lost 7 bases, the J end lost 0 bases, and 12 bases lay between the germline ends. CDR3 amino acids: CASMRQAYQETQYF. CDR3 coding DNA: TGTGCCAGCATGAGGCAGGCGTACCAAGAGACCCAGTACTTC.

CDR3 in DNA: TGTGCCAGCAGTTCCGTCGCCGGGACTCCCAGCTCTGGGGCCAACGTCCTGACTTTC. This gives the protein CASSSVAGTPSSGANVLTF. This chain joins TRBV28 and TRBJ2-6; tentatively, D is TRBD2 (6 bases). Germline CDR1 reads MDHEN; CDR2 reads SYDVKM. V was trimmed by 4 bases and J by 0 bases, leaving 19 bases between them. The CDR3 runs to 19 residues.

V and J are TRBV30 and TRBJ2-5; possibly TRBD1 for D (6 bases). Germline assignment: CDR1 GTSNPN and CDR2 SVGIG (reference sequence). Trimming stripped 3 bases from V and 5 bases from J, with 16 bases between. This CDR3 contains 14 residues. The CDR3 bases are TGTGCCTGGAGGGAAGGACAGTCGTGGGAGACCCAGTACTTC. Protein sequence: CAWREGQSWETQYF.

On this clone: Mismatch with germline at one junction end may stem from a read error. The rearrangement joins TRBV5-6 to TRBJ2-5; 8 positions match TRBD1. CDR1 and CDR2 from the germline V gene are SGHDT and YYEEEE. This CDR3 comprises 15 residues. The CDR3 region is CASSFGDRPKEAQYF. CDR3 nucleotides: TGTGCCAGCAGCTTTGGGGACAGGCCCAAAGAGGCCCAGTACTTC.

This sequence joins TRBV27 and TRBJ2-1; TRBD1 or TRBD2 may be the D gene (5 bases each). This CDR3 contains 14 residues. The germline V gene encodes CDR1 MNHEY and CDR2 SMNVEV (reference sequence). V was cut by 6 bases and J by 0 bases, with 9 bases left in between. The CDR3 here is CASRGESSYNEQFF. The CDR3 DNA reads TGTGCCAGCAGGGGGGAGAGCTCCTACAATGAGCAGTTCTTC.

This chain joins TRBV10-3 and TRBJ2-2; TRBD1 or TRBD2 may be the D gene (6 bases each). V lost 10 bases and J lost 2, with 11 bases in between. Germline V gene data show CDR1 as ENHRY and CDR2 as SYGVKD. This CDR3 is built from 13 residues. The CDR3 DNA is TGTGCCAACTCCGGGGGCAACACCGGGGAGCTGTTTTTT. It codes for CANSGGNTGELFF.

The V gene is TRBV9, the J gene TRBJ2-5, with D possibly matching TRBD1 (6 bases). The CDR3 has 16 amino acids. Trimming removed 3 bases at V and 1 base at J, with 16 bases between. The germline gives CDR1 SGDLS, CDR2 YYNGEE. The CDR3 coding sequence is TGTGCCAGCAGCGAGGGGGTGGCTTCCCCCCAAGAGACCCAGTACTTC. This translates into CASSEGVASPQETQYF.

J is TRBJ1-5 and V is TRBV6-5; D is unresolved. Trimming left V 5 bases short and J 0 bases short, with 8 bases between. The CDR3 totals 14 residues. Germline V gene data show CDR1 as MNHEY and CDR2 as SVGAGI. Here the CDR3 reads CASSPVHSNQPQHF. CDR3 nucleotides: TGTGCCAGCAGTCCCGTCCATAGCAATCAGCCCCAGCATTTT.

On this clone itself: Other DNA sequences in the sample encode the same CDR3. V usage is TRBV5-1 and J usage is TRBJ2-2, with 9 bases aligning to TRBD1. CDR3 length: 15 residues. From germline, CDR1 is SGHRS and CDR2 YFSETQ. Trimming removed 3 bases from V and 2 bases from J; junction bases left unmatched: 2. The CDR3 spells CASSWGQGNTGELFF. DNA for the CDR3: TGCGCCAGCAGCTGGGGACAGGGTAACACCGGGGAGCTGTTTTTT.

Concerning this clone itself: The same CDR3 arises from other DNA sequences in this sample as well. The gene calls are TRBV4-1 and TRBJ2-1; 10 nucleotides align to TRBD2. Looked up from germline, CDR1 is MGHRA and CDR2 is YSYEKL. V gave up 0 bases and J gave up 7 bases; unmatched junction bases: 6. The CDR3 contains 16 residues. The CDR3 DNA is TGCGCCAGCAGCCAAGAAGGTCTAGCGGGAGTGAATGAGCAGTTCTTC. This translates into CASSQEGLAGVNEQFF.

The CDR3 spells CASSELGESYEQYF. The CDR3 DNA reads as TGTGCCAGCAGCGAACTGGGGGAGAGCTACGAGCAGTACTTC. The genes are TRBV6-6 and TRBJ2-7; the D call may be TRBD1 or TRBD2 (5 bases each). CDR3 length: 14 amino acids. Germline CDR1 is MNHNY and CDR2 is SVGAGI (reference sequence). Trimming left V 6 bases short and J 3 bases short, with 15 bases between.

The CDR3, as DNA: TGTGCCAGCAGTCCCCTCTTCACCGGGGAGCTGTTTTTT. This translates into CASSPLFTGELFF. The J gene is TRBJ2-2, the V gene TRBV6-5, with D uncertain. V lost 5 bases to trimming and J lost 4 bases, with 8 bases between them. CDR3 length: 13 residues. Germline V lookup: CDR1 MNHEY, CDR2 SVGAGI.

V and J are TRBV15 and TRBJ2-1, with TRBD2 identical over 7 bases. Germline values: CDR1 LNHNV, CDR2 YYDKDF (reference sequence). CDR3 length equals 15 residues. V shed 5 bases and J 1 base; nucleotides not matched to a gene: 5. CDR3 DNA sequence: TGTGCCACCAGCCCTGGGGGGGAATCCTACAATGAGCAGTTCTTC. Its translation is CATSPGGESYNEQFF.

The gene calls are TRBV29-1 and TRBJ2-7; 7 bases map to TRBD2. CDR1 and CDR2 (germline): SQVTM, ANQGSEA. The length of the CDR3 is 14 residues. J gave up 7 bases and V 6 bases, and 15 bases lay outside the gene matches. CDR3 sequence reads: CSVAGGGSGQEQYF. Here the CDR3 DNA reads TGCAGCGTAGCGGGCGGGGGTTCAGGGCAGGAGCAGTACTTC.